The 14 T cell receptor beta chains presented below share a single source sample, sequenced in a study of blood T cell repertoires in COVID-19. The table came from immunoSEQ multiplex PCR; TCRdb's copy has only in-frame clones and leaves some out. The repertoire has more than 200,000 clones, 86% of them found once; the top ten carry roughly 1.9%. The source material was peripheral blood. The receptors shown here come from a man aged 25-40 years with active or convalescent COVID-19.

In DNA form, the CDR3 reads TGCGCCAGCAGCGCCCGGGGGACTAGCGGGGCTGGTGAGCAGTTCTTC. Encoded protein: CASSARGTSGAGEQFF. The chain combines TRBV10-1 with TRBJ2-1, with 13 bases lining up with TRBD2. The V and J ends lost 6 bases and 9 bases, in that order; junction bases with no gene match: 11. The CDR3 has 16 residues. The germline gives CDR1 WNHNN, CDR2 SYGVQD (reference sequence).

The genes are TRBV5-4 and TRBJ1-4; D gene ambiguous. V was shortened by 0 bases and J by 4 bases, with 10 bases between the two germline ends. This CDR3 comprises 15 residues. Germline V gene lookup returns CDR1 SGHNT and CDR2 YYREEE (reference sequence). The CDR3 nucleotides are TGTGCCAGCAGCTTGGGAGGTCAGCTTAATGAAAAACTGTTTTTT. This encodes CASSLGGQLNEKLFF.

The chain employs TRBV28 and TRBJ2-1, with 7 bases fitting TRBD2. The germline gives CDR1 MDHEN, CDR2 SYDVKM. Losses at the gene ends were 5 bases for V and 7 bases for J; bases not matched to a gene: 11. The CDR3 sequence is 15 residues long. The DNA for the CDR3 is TGTGCCAGCAGTCCTCCTCGGGGACTACCAAATGAGCAGTTCTTC. Amino acid sequence: CASSPPRGLPNEQFF.

The V gene is TRBV7-2, the J gene TRBJ1-2, with a weak D call TRBD1 (5 bases). The V gene lost 3 bases and the J gene lost 8 bases, with 13 bases spanning the gap. The germline V gene encodes CDR1 SGHTA and CDR2 FQGNSA. There are 13 residues in the CDR3. DNA for the CDR3: TGTGCCAGCAGCTTCCAAGGGGCGGGAGGCTACACCTTC. It codes for CASSFQGAGGYTF.

This chain connects TRBV7-3 to TRBJ2-1, with TRBD2 matching over 11 bases. Unmatched junction bases numbered 2, after V lost 3 bases and J lost 7 bases. Per the germline V gene, CDR1 is SGHTA and CDR2 is FQGTGA. This CDR3 contains 14 residues. CDR3 amino acids: CASSLLAGGNEQFF. The CDR3 DNA reads as TGTGCCAGCAGCTTGCTAGCGGGAGGAAATGAGCAGTTCTTC.

The chain is built from TRBV10-3 and TRBJ1-1, with D unclear. Germline V gene lookup returns CDR1 ENHRY and CDR2 SYGVKD. Trimming pared 2 bases from V and 7 bases from J, leaving 8 bases between. This CDR3 has 12 residues. The CDR3 loop is CAISEPGNEAFF. Written as DNA, the CDR3 is TGTGCCATCAGTGAGCCAGGCAATGAAGCTTTCTTT.

This clone has a handful of counts. This chain links TRBV19 with TRBJ1-1; 10 nucleotides match TRBD1. V was pared by 6 bases and J by 5 bases, with 9 bases of the junction left unmatched. The germline CDR1 and CDR2 sequences are LNHDA and SQIVND (reference sequence). This CDR3 comprises 15 residues. The CDR3 here is CASSDPGQGRTEAFF. The CDR3 region has the DNA TGTGCCAGTAGCGATCCGGGACAGGGGCGGACTGAAGCTTTCTTT.

The V call is TRBV2, the J call TRBJ1-5; TRBD1 is a possible D gene (5 bases). Germline CDR1 and CDR2: SNHLY and FYNNEI. This CDR3 is 14 amino acids long. V lost 6 bases and J lost 1, with 10 bases in between. The CDR3, as DNA: TGTGCCAGCAGGTGGTCAGGGAGCAATCAGCCCCAGCATTTT. Translation: CASRWSGSNQPQHF.

The CDR3 loop is CASSQVTVVSSYNEQFF. CDR3 bases: TGCGCCAGCAGCCAAGTAACCGTGGTGAGCTCCTACAATGAGCAGTTCTTC. The chain uses TRBV4-1 and TRBJ2-1; D gene ambiguous. V lost 1 base and J 0 bases, leaving 13 bases between the germline ends. CDR1 and CDR2 (germline): MGHRA, YSYEKL. The CDR3 sequence is 17 residues long.

The rearrangement links TRBV9 to TRBJ2-1, with TRBD2 identical over 11 bases. The trim removed 1 base at V and 7 bases at J, leaving 10 bases unmatched. Germline assignment: CDR1 SGDLS and CDR2 YYNGEE. CDR3 length: 17 amino acids. The CDR3 nucleotides read TGTGCCAGCAGCGTACCACCTAGCGGGGGGCCTGGTAATGAGCAGTTCTTC. Its protein is CASSVPPSGGPGNEQFF.

The V gene is TRBV3-1 (or the pseudogene TRBV3-2), the J gene TRBJ2-2; 9 positions agree with TRBD2. Germline assignment: CDR1 LGHDT and CDR2 YNNKEL (reference sequence). The CDR3 runs 17 residues. V was pared by 5 bases and J by 3 bases, with 10 bases of the junction left unmatched. CDR3 in amino acids: CASSVNQAGGYTGELFF. The CDR3 bases are TGTGCCAGCAGCGTAAACCAAGCGGGGGGATACACCGGGGAGCTGTTTTTT.

The chain's CDR3 is CASRLTEGGAPGYTF. The CDR3 DNA follows: TGTGCAAGTCGCTTAACGGAGGGAGGGGCGCCGGGATACACCTTC. V is TRBV12-2 and J is TRBJ1-2. TRBV12-2 represents a pseudogene. The CDR3 is made up of 15 amino acids.

The chain combines TRBV30 with TRBJ1-6, with D possibly being TRBD1 (5 bases). CDR1 and CDR2 (germline): GTSNPN, SVGIG (reference sequence). Trimming removed 1 base at V and 7 bases at J, with 11 bases between. The CDR3 has 14 residues. This chain's CDR3 is CAWSAGRTNSPLHF. The CDR3 DNA is TGTGCCTGGAGTGCCGGACGGACAAATTCACCCCTCCACTTT.

The V call is TRBV19, the J call TRBJ1-1; D gene uncertain. CDR3 size: 15 residues. V gave up 4 bases and J gave up 3 bases, with 15 bases separating them. From germline, CDR1 is LNHDA and CDR2 SQIVND (reference sequence). The DNA of the CDR3 is TGTGCCAGTAGTACCGGGCGGGCTGGGGACACTGAAGCTTTCTTT. Translating gives CASSTGRAGDTEAFF.